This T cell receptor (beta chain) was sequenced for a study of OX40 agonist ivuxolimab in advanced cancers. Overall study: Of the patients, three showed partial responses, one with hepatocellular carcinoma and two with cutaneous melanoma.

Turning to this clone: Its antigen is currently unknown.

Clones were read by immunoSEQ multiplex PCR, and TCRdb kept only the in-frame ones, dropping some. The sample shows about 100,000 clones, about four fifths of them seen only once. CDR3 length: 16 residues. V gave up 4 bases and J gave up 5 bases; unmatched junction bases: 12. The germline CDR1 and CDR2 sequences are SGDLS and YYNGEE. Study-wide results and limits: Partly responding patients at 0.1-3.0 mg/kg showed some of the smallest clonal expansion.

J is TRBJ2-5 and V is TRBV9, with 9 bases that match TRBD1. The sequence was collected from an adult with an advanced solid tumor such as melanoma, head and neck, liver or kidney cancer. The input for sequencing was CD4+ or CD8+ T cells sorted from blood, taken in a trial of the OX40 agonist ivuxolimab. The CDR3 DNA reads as TGTGCCAGCAGCCCCGGGACAGGGTCGGTTCAGGAGACCCAGTACTTC. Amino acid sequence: CASSPGTGSVQETQYF.